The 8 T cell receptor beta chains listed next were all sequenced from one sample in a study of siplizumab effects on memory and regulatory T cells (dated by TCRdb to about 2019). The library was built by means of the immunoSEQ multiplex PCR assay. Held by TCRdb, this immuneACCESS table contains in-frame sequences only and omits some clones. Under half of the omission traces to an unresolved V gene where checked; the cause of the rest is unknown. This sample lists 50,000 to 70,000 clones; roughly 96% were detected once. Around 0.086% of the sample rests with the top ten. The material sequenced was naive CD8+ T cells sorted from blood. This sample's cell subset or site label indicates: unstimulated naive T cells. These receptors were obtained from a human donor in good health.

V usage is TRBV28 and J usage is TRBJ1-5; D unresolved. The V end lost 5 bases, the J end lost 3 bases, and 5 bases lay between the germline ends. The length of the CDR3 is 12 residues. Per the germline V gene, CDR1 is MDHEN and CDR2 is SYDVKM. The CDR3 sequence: CASSPLNQPQHF. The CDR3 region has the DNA TGTGCCAGCAGTCCCCTCAATCAGCCCCAGCATTTT.

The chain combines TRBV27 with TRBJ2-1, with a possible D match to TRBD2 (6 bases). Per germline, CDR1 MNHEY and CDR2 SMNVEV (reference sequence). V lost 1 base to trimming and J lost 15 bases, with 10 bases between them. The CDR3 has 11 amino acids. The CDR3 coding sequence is TGTGCCAGCAGTTTATTAGGGACTTCGTTCTTC. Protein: CASSLLGTSFF.

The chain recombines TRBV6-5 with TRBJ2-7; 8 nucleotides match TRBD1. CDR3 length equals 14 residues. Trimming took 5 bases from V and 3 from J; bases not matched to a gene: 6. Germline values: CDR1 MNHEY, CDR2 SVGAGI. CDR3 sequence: CASSNRDRHYEQYF. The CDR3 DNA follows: TGTGCCAGCAGTAACCGGGACAGGCACTACGAGCAGTACTTC.

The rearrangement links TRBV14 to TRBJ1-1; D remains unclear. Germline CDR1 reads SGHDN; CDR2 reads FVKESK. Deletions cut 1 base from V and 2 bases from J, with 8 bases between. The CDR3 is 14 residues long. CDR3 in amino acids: CASSQVQFNTEAFF. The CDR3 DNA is TGTGCCAGCAGCCAAGTTCAGTTCAACACTGAAGCTTTCTTT.

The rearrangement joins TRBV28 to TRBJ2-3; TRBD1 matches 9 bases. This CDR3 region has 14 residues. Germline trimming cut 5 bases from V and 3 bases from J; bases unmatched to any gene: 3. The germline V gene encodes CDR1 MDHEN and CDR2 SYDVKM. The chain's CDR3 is CASSKTGGTDTQYF. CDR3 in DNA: TGTGCCAGCAGTAAGACAGGGGGGACAGATACGCAGTATTTT.

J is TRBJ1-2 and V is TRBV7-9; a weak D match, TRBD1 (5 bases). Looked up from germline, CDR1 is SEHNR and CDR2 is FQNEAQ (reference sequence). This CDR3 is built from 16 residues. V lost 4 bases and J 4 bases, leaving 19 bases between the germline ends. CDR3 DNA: TGTGCCAGCAGCTCCGTTCGGGACCCGGATGGCTATGGCTACACCTTC. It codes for CASSSVRDPDGYGYTF.

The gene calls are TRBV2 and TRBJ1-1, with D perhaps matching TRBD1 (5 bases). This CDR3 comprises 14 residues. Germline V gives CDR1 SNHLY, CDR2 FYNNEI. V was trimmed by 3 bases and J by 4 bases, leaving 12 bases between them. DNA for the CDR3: TGTGCCAGCAGTGAGCCAGGGCTGGGCACTGAAGCTTTCTTT. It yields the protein CASSEPGLGTEAFF.

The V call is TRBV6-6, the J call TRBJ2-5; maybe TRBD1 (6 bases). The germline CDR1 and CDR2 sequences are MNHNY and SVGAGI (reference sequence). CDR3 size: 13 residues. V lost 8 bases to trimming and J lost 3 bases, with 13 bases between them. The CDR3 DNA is TGTGCCAGCGGAACTAACAGGGAAGAGACCCAGTACTTC. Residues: CASGTNREETQYF.